The clone carrying this T cell receptor (beta chain) was observed once. The record originates from a study of sequential checkpoint blockade in melanoma. Study as a whole: Both treatment sequences were followed by maintenance nivolumab.

The germline V gene encodes CDR1 SGHDT and CDR2 YYEEEE. This CDR3 comprises 15 residues. The ends lost 7 bases at V and 5 bases at J; junction bases unmatched: 10. Measured with immunoSEQ multiplex PCR; TCRdb has only the in-frame clones, and not every one. Found here are 35,000 to 40,000 clones, more than 80% of them singletons; the top ten hold roughly 12%. As to treatment: randomized to nivolumab then ipilimumab (arm A) or the reverse (arm B). The TCR sequence derives from a human donor with melanoma. The chain couples TRBV5-6 to TRBJ2-5; 11 nucleotides match TRBD1. The sample consisted of CD8+ T cells sorted from blood (inferred from file names), taken from a patient given nivolumab and ipilimumab in sequence. The CDR3 protein is CASQAGTGGGETQYF. CDR3 nucleotides: TGTGCCAGCCAAGCCGGGACAGGGGGTGGGGAGACCCAGTACTTC.